This T cell receptor beta chain emerged from a study of CD8 T cells in Susac syndrome. Random hexamers were used to reverse transcribe an amount of roughly 0.5 to 1 ug RNA. TCRdb analysed the immunoSEQ multiplex PCR reads with MiXCR anew, one entry per CDR3 protein. The table records more than 200,000 distinct CDR3 sequences, approximately 90% of them present only once. V was cut by 4 bases and J by 0 bases, with 7 bases left in between. Germline V gives CDR1 SEHNR, CDR2 FQNEAQ (reference sequence). The CDR3 is 14 residues long. The TCR was taken from a human donor with multiple sclerosis. The sequencing sample was made of CD8+ T cells from PBMCs. The chain has TRBV7-9 and TRBJ2-1; D is unclear. The CDR3 loop reads CASSYTVSYNEQFF. The CDR3 DNA sequence: TGTGCCAGCAGCTACACAGTCTCCTACAATGAGCAGTTCTTC.